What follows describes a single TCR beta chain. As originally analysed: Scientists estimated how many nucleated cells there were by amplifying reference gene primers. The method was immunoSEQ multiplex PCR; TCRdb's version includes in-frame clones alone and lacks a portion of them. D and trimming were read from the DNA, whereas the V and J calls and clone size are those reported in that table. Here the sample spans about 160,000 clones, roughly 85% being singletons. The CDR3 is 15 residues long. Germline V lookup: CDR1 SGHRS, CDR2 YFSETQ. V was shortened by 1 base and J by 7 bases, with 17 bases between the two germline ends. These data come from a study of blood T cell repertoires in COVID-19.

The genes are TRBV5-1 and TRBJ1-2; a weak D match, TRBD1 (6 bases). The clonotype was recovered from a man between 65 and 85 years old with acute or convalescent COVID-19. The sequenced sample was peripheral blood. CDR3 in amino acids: CASSLRAGEEGGYTF. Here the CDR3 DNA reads TGCGCCAGCAGCTTGAGGGCAGGGGAAGAGGGTGGCTACACCTTC.